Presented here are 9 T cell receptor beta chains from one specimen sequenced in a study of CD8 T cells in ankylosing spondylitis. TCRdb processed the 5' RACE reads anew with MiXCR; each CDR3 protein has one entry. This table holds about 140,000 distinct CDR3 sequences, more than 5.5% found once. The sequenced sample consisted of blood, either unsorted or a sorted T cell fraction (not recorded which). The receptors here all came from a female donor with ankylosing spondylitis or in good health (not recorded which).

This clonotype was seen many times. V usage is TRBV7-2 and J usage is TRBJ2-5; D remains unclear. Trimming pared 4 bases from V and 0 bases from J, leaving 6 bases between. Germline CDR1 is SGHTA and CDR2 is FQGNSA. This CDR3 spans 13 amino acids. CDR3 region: CASSSRYQETQYF. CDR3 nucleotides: TGTGCCAGCAGCTCCCGATACCAAGAGACCCAGTACTTC.

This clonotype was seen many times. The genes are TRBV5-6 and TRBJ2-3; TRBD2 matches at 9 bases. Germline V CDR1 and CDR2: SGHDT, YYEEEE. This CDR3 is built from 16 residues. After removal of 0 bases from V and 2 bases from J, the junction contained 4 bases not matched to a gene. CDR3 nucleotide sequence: TGTGCCAGCAGCTTGGATAGCGGGGGACCCACAGATACGCAGTATTTT. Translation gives CASSLDSGGPTDTQYF.

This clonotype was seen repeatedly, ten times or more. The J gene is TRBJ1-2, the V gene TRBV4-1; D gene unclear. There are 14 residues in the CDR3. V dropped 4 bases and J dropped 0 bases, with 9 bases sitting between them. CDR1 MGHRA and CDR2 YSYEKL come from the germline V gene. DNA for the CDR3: TGCGCCAGCAGCCCGGGGAGTTCTAACTATGGCTACACCTTC. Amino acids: CASSPGSSNYGYTF.

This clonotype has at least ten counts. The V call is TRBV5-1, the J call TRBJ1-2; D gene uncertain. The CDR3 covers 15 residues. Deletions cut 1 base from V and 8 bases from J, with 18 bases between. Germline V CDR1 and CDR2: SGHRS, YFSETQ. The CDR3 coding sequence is TGCGCCAGCAGCTTGCTCGGAGGGTTAGTAGGCGGCTACACCTTC. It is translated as CASSLLGGLVGGYTF.

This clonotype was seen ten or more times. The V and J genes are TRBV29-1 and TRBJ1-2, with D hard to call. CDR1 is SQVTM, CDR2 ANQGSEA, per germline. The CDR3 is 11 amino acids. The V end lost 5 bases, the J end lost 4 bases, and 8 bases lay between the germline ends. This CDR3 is CSVQEGYGYTF. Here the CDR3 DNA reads TGCAGCGTTCAGGAAGGCTATGGCTACACCTTC.

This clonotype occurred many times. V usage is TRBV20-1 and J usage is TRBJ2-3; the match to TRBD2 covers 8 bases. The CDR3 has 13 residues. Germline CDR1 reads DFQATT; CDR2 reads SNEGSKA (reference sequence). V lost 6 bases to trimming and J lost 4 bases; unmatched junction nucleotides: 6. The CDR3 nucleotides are TGCAGTGCAACTGCCGGGGGGGCAGATACGCAGTATTTT. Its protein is CSATAGGADTQYF.

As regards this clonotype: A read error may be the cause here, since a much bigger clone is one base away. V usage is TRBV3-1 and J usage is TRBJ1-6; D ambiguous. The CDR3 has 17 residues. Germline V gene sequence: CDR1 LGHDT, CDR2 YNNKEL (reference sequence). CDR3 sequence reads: CASCHLGSGSYNSPLHF. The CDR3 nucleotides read TGTGCCAGCTGCCACCTCGGGTCGGGCTCCTATAATTCACCCCTCCACTTT.

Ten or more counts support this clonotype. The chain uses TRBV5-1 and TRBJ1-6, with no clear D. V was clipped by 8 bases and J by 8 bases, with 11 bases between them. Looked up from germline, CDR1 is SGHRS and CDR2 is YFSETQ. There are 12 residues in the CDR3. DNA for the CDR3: TGCGCCAGTGGAGAGCCTGATTCACCCCTCCACTTT. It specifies CASGEPDSPLHF.

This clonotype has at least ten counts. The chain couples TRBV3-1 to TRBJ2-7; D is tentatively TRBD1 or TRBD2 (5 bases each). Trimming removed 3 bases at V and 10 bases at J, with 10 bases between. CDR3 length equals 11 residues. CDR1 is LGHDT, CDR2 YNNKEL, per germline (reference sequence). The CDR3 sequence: CASSQGERQYF. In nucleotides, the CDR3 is TGTGCCAGCAGCCAGGGGGAGAGACAGTACTTC.